This TCR beta chain was captured by sequencing in a study of metastatic and nonmetastatic thyroid tumors. TCRdb re-clonotyped the PCR reads via MiXCR. The sample consists of approximately 70,000 clones, roughly 4.1% of them appearing once. V lost 1 base and J 4 bases, leaving 8 bases between the germline ends. This CDR3 is 12 amino acids long. Germline CDR1 reads GTSNPN; CDR2 reads SVGIG (reference sequence). Treatment of any kind had been given to no patient before thyroid surgery. The rearrangement joins TRBV30 to TRBJ2-7, with D perhaps TRBD1 or TRBD2 (5 bases each). Sequenced material: blood. This receptor was identified in a female donor with papillary thyroid cancer or a benign thyroid nodule (not recorded which). Some clones in this sample may be carry-over from other donors' samples. CDR3 in DNA: TGTGCCTGGAGTGATGGGACGTACGAGCAGTACTTC. This translates into CAWSDGTYEQYF.